This is a list of T cell receptor beta chains from one sample in a study of early T cells in non-severe SARS-CoV-2 infection. Each CDR3 protein is one row after TCRdb ran MiXCR on the 5' RACE reads. In the table there are about 63,000 distinct CDR3 sequences, over 10% of which are singletons. Sequencing used whole blood. The source of these receptors is an adult who was a healthcare worker with PCR-confirmed SARS-CoV-2 infection or an uninfected control (not recorded which). Each CDR3 is given with its conserved first and last residue. The D gene is left open where the match is weak. Clone sizes are given selectively: once, few, many, or a class where the clone is expanded.

v_gene: TRBV5-4
j_gene: TRBJ2-7
d_gene: TRBD1
abundance: many
CDR3aa: CASSFNLDRSYEQYF
CDR3nt: TGTGCCAGCAGCTTTAATTTGGACAGGTCCTACGAGCAGTACTTC

v_gene: TRBV11-1
j_gene: TRBJ2-7
d_gene: TRBD1
abundance: few
CDR3aa: CASSRTWPDRGRLYEQYF
CDR3nt: TGTGCCAGCAGCCGAACATGGCCAGACAGGGGGCGCCTCTACGAGCAGTACTTC

v_gene: TRBV20-1
j_gene: TRBJ2-5
d_gene: TRBD1
abundance: many
CDR3aa: CSADREMGETQYF
CDR3nt: TGCAGTGCAGACAGGGAGATGGGGGAGACCCAGTACTTC

v_gene: TRBV6-1
j_gene: TRBJ1-2
d_gene: -
abundance: few
CDR3aa: CASSQRNYGYTF
CDR3nt: TGTGCTAGCAGTCAGCGGAACTATGGCTACACCTTC

v_gene: TRBV25-1
j_gene: TRBJ1-4
d_gene: -
abundance: -
CDR3aa: CASSENREINEKLFF
CDR3nt: TGTGCCAGCAGTGAAAACAGGGAAATTAATGAAAAACTGTTTTTT

v_gene: TRBV10-3
j_gene: TRBJ1-1
d_gene: -
abundance: few
CDR3aa: CAISVGSGSTEAFF
CDR3nt: TGTGCCATCAGTGTAGGTTCCGGGAGCACTGAAGCTTTCTTT

v_gene: TRBV7-2
j_gene: TRBJ2-1
d_gene: -
abundance: many
CDR3aa: CASSETGTLRDNEQFF
CDR3nt: TGTGCCAGCAGCGAAACCGGGACATTAAGGGACAATGAGCAGTTCTTC

v_gene: TRBV11-2
j_gene: TRBJ2-3
d_gene: TRBD2
abundance: few
CDR3aa: CASSEWRGADTQYF
CDR3nt: TGTGCCAGCAGCGAGTGGCGGGGGGCGGATACGCAGTATTTT

v_gene: TRBV20-1
j_gene: TRBJ2-7
d_gene: TRBD2
abundance: many
CDR3aa: CSALTSHSYEQYF
CDR3nt: TGCAGTGCTCTGACTAGCCACTCCTACGAGCAGTACTTC

v_gene: TRBV3-1
j_gene: TRBJ2-1
d_gene: -
abundance: -
CDR3aa: CASSHPQNNEQFF
CDR3nt: TGTGCCAGCAGCCACCCCCAGAACAATGAGCAGTTCTTC

v_gene: TRBV27
j_gene: TRBJ2-1
d_gene: TRBD1
abundance: few
CDR3aa: CASLTGHNEQFF
CDR3nt: TGTGCCAGTTTGACAGGGCACAATGAGCAGTTCTTC

v_gene: TRBV7-9
j_gene: TRBJ1-2
d_gene: -
abundance: -
CDR3aa: CASTSSDTGNGYTF
CDR3nt: TGTGCCAGCACCTCCTCCGACACAGGAAATGGCTACACCTTC

v_gene: TRBV5-1
j_gene: TRBJ1-2
d_gene: -
abundance: few
CDR3aa: CASSLGGDSAGGYTF
CDR3nt: TGCGCCAGCAGCTTGGGAGGGGACTCGGCCGGAGGCTACACCTTC

v_gene: TRBV29-1
j_gene: TRBJ2-1
d_gene: TRBD1
abundance: -
CDR3aa: CSVAGQGDDEQFF
CDR3nt: TGCAGCGTAGCGGGACAGGGGGACGATGAGCAGTTCTTC

v_gene: TRBV20-1
j_gene: TRBJ2-7
d_gene: -
abundance: many
CDR3aa: CSAKRAGEVYEQYF
CDR3nt: TGCAGTGCTAAAAGGGCAGGAGAAGTGTACGAGCAGTACTTC

v_gene: TRBV6-2/TRBV6-3
j_gene: TRBJ1-1
d_gene: -
abundance: many
CDR3aa: CASSSSGENTEAFF
CDR3nt: TGTGCCAGCAGCTCTTCAGGGGAGAACACTGAAGCTTTCTTT

v_gene: TRBV6-6
j_gene: TRBJ1-2
d_gene: -
abundance: many
CDR3aa: CASGDEANYGYTF
CDR3nt: TGTGCCAGCGGGGACGAAGCTAACTATGGCTACACCTTC

v_gene: TRBV18
j_gene: TRBJ2-3
d_gene: -
abundance: many
CDR3aa: CASSPARREGDTQYF
CDR3nt: TGTGCCAGCTCACCGGCCCGGCGCGAGGGAGATACGCAGTATTTT

v_gene: TRBV5-1
j_gene: TRBJ2-7
d_gene: -
abundance: -
CDR3aa: CASSWGYEQYF
CDR3nt: TGCGCCAGCAGCTGGGGCTACGAGCAGTACTTC

v_gene: TRBV6-2/TRBV6-3
j_gene: TRBJ2-7
d_gene: -
abundance: -
CDR3aa: CASRSDGRSSYEQYF
CDR3nt: TGTGCCAGCAGATCGGACGGAAGGAGCTCCTACGAGCAGTACTTC

v_gene: TRBV5-1
j_gene: TRBJ2-1
d_gene: -
abundance: -
CDR3aa: CASSLGVGGNEQFF
CDR3nt: TGCGCCAGCAGCTTGGGAGTAGGGGGCAATGAGCAGTTCTTC

v_gene: TRBV7-9
j_gene: TRBJ1-1
d_gene: -
abundance: many
CDR3aa: CASSNRDGNEAFF
CDR3nt: TGTGCCAGCAGCAACCGGGACGGAAATGAAGCTTTCTTT

v_gene: TRBV2
j_gene: TRBJ2-1
d_gene: TRBD2
abundance: few
CDR3aa: CASSRTSGGASSHNEQFF
CDR3nt: TGTGCCAGCAGTCGGACTAGCGGGGGGGCCTCCTCTCACAATGAGCAGTTCTTC

v_gene: TRBV2
j_gene: TRBJ2-7
d_gene: -
abundance: -
CDR3aa: CASREADTYEQYF
CDR3nt: TGTGCCAGCAGGGAAGCGGATACCTACGAGCAGTACTTC

v_gene: TRBV24-1
j_gene: TRBJ2-5
d_gene: -
abundance: many
CDR3aa: CATSEKDRYQETQYF
CDR3nt: TGTGCCACCAGTGAAAAAGACAGGTACCAAGAGACCCAGTACTTC

v_gene: TRBV10-1
j_gene: TRBJ2-7
d_gene: TRBD2
abundance: few
CDR3aa: CASSYSGAGMNEQYF
CDR3nt: TGCGCCAGCAGTTATAGCGGGGCCGGGATGAACGAGCAGTACTTC

v_gene: TRBV2
j_gene: TRBJ2-7
d_gene: -
abundance: many
CDR3aa: CASSEVLPYEQYF
CDR3nt: TGTGCCAGCAGTGAGGTCCTGCCCTACGAGCAGTACTTC

v_gene: TRBV19
j_gene: TRBJ2-3
d_gene: TRBD2
abundance: few
CDR3aa: CASTLGVGLAGTDTQYF
CDR3nt: TGTGCCAGTACCCTTGGCGTGGGACTAGCGGGGACAGATACGCAGTATTTT

v_gene: TRBV9
j_gene: TRBJ1-5
d_gene: -
abundance: few
CDR3aa: CASSARPGPHF
CDR3nt: TGTGCCAGCAGCGCCAGGCCGGGACCCCATTTT

v_gene: TRBV6-6
j_gene: TRBJ1-6
d_gene: -
abundance: -
CDR3aa: CASSVTDNSPLHF
CDR3nt: TGTGCCAGCAGTGTTACGGATAATTCACCCCTCCACTTT

v_gene: TRBV2
j_gene: TRBJ1-5
d_gene: TRBD1
abundance: -
CDR3aa: CASRRGLRQPQHF
CDR3nt: TGTGCCAGCAGGAGGGGGCTTCGGCAGCCCCAGCATTTT

v_gene: TRBV12-3/TRBV12-4
j_gene: TRBJ1-4
d_gene: TRBD1
abundance: many
CDR3aa: CASSPGQGEANEKLFF
CDR3nt: TGTGCCAGCAGTCCAGGACAGGGGGAAGCTAATGAAAAACTGTTTTTT

v_gene: TRBV4-2
j_gene: TRBJ2-7
d_gene: TRBD2
abundance: few
CDR3aa: CASSQDPAGADSYEQYF
CDR3nt: TGTGCCAGCAGCCAAGACCCAGCGGGGGCCGATTCCTACGAGCAGTACTTC

v_gene: TRBV10-3
j_gene: TRBJ2-3
d_gene: TRBD1
abundance: -
CDR3aa: CAISESRGGQASRSDTQYF
CDR3nt: TGTGCCATCAGTGAGTCCCGAGGGGGACAGGCGTCCAGGTCTGATACGCAGTATTTT

v_gene: TRBV5-4
j_gene: TRBJ1-1
d_gene: TRBD1
abundance: many
CDR3aa: CASSWGQGNTEAFF
CDR3nt: TGTGCCAGCAGCTGGGGACAGGGGAACACTGAAGCTTTCTTT

v_gene: TRBV6-1
j_gene: TRBJ1-2
d_gene: TRBD1
abundance: -
CDR3aa: CASSERGGQANYGYTF
CDR3nt: TGTGCCAGCAGTGAAAGGGGGGGACAGGCTAACTATGGCTACACCTTC